Listed below are T cell receptor beta chains from one sample, sequenced in a study of blood T cell repertoires in COVID-19. Some clones are missing from TCRdb's copy, which holds only in-frame ones; the method was immunoSEQ multiplex PCR. The table records approximately 500,000 clones, approximately 88% of them present only once. Material: peripheral blood. The receptors stem from a woman aged 50 to 60 with COVID-19, enrolled during active disease. The CDR3 runs from the conserved cysteine through the conserved F or W. The D gene is left open where the match is weak. Size tells how often a clone was seen (once, few, many) or the class of an expanded clone, and some rows leave it out.

V	J	size	D	CDR3	DNA
TRBV2	TRBJ1-2	NA	NA	CASTYLPDSRGYGYTF	TGTGCCAGCACTTATCTCCCGGACAGTCGCGGCTATGGCTACACCTTC
TRBV28	TRBJ1-5	NA	NA	CASSLFQGTYSNQPQHF	TGTGCCAGCAGTTTATTTCAGGGGACCTATAGCAATCAGCCCCAGCATTTT
TRBV7-9	TRBJ2-7	NA	TRBD2	CASRAGESGEQYF	TGTGCCAGCAGAGCGGGGGAGTCGGGCGAGCAGTACTTC
TRBV3-1/TRBV3-2	TRBJ1-2	NA	TRBD1	CASSQVATGGAGYTF	TGTGCCAGCAGCCAAGTAGCGACAGGGGGGGCTGGCTACACCTTC
TRBV3-1/TRBV3-2	TRBJ2-3	NA	NA	CASSRRDDTQYF	TGTGCCAGCAGCCGCAGGGATGATACGCAGTATTTT
TRBV6-5	TRBJ2-7	once	TRBD1	CASTLRDSYEQYF	TGTGCCAGCACCCTCCGGGACAGCTACGAGCAGTACTTC
TRBV5-4	TRBJ1-6	few	TRBD1	CASSWDRARAPLHF	TGTGCCAGCAGCTGGGACAGGGCCAGGGCACCCCTCCACTTT
TRBV6-6	TRBJ2-1	NA	TRBD1	CASSSGQGVSYNEQFF	TGTGCCAGCAGTTCGGGACAGGGGGTAAGCTACAATGAGCAGTTCTTC
TRBV28	TRBJ1-5	NA	NA	CASSHPGLVNQPQHF	TGTGCCAGCAGCCACCCAGGGTTGGTCAATCAGCCCCAGCATTTT
TRBV18	TRBJ1-2	once	TRBD1	CASSPPPQGGRYGYTF	TGTGCCAGCTCACCACCCCCCCAGGGGGGTCGCTATGGCTACACCTTC
TRBV6-1	TRBJ2-5	NA	TRBD1	CASSEGTEETQYF	TGTGCCAGCAGTGAGGGGACAGAAGAGACCCAGTACTTC
TRBV6-5	TRBJ2-7	NA	TRBD1	CASSYYPGKGQKKYF	TGTGCCAGCAGTTACTACCCCGGGAAGGGACAGAAAAAGTACTTC
TRBV29-1	TRBJ1-1	NA	NA	CSVSAGALTEAFF	TGCAGCGTTTCAGCGGGGGCATTAACTGAAGCTTTCTTT
TRBV6-5	TRBJ1-6	NA	NA	CASSSPTEPNSPLHF	TGTGCCAGCAGTTCCCCGACAGAGCCGAATTCACCCCTCCACTTT
TRBV5-5	TRBJ1-1	NA	NA	CASSLPQNEAFF	TGTGCCAGCAGCTTGCCTCAGAATGAAGCTTTCTTT
TRBV11-2	TRBJ1-4	NA	TRBD1	CASSRPGQGAYPHSEKLFF	TGTGCCAGCAGCAGGCCCGGGCAGGGGGCTTATCCCCACTCTGAAAAACTGTTTTTT
TRBV29-1	TRBJ2-7	NA	NA	CSVEGAAYEQYF	TGCAGCGTTGAGGGGGCAGCCTACGAGCAGTACTTC
TRBV9	TRBJ1-1	NA	NA	CASSVGASEAFF	TGTGCCAGCAGCGTAGGGGCCTCTGAAGCTTTCTTT
TRBV6-5	TRBJ1-2	NA	TRBD1	CASSRDRDYGYTF	TGTGCCAGCAGTCGGGACAGGGACTATGGCTACACCTTC
TRBV3-1/TRBV3-2	TRBJ2-3	NA	NA	CASSPTGRTDTQYF	TGTGCCAGCAGCCCGACGGGAAGAACGGATACGCAGTATTTT
TRBV6-5	TRBJ2-7	NA	TRBD2	CASTPAGGSLEQYF	TGTGCCAGCACCCCCGCGGGGGGCTCCCTCGAGCAGTACTTC
TRBV11-2	TRBJ2-3	NA	NA	CASSFRYSSTDTQYF	TGTGCCAGCAGCTTTCGTTATTCTAGCACAGATACGCAGTATTTT
TRBV18	TRBJ2-5	once	TRBD2	CASSDAGGPLLETQYF	TGTGCCAGCTCAGATGCGGGGGGGCCATTATTAGAGACCCAGTACTTC
TRBV5-1	TRBJ1-2	NA	NA	CASSLEGDGYTF	TGCGCCAGCAGCTTGGAAGGGGATGGCTACACCTTC
TRBV19	TRBJ2-3	NA	NA	CASSPTPSTDTQYF	TGTGCCAGTAGCCCGACACCGTCGACAGATACGCAGTATTTT
TRBV18	TRBJ1-1	NA	TRBD1	CASSPQGAFAEAFF	TGTGCCAGCTCACCCCAGGGGGCATTCGCTGAAGCTTTCTTT
TRBV19	TRBJ1-2	NA	NA	CASNEWAANYGYTF	TGTGCCAGTAATGAATGGGCAGCTAACTATGGCTACACCTTC
TRBV2	TRBJ1-6	few	NA	CAVSDYSPLHF	TGTGCCGTATCGGACTATTCACCCCTCCACTTT
TRBV6-5	TRBJ1-4	NA	NA	CASSPGAWEKLFF	TGTGCCAGCAGTCCAGGGGCCTGGGAAAAACTGTTTTTT
TRBV10-3	TRBJ2-2	NA	NA	CAIERNTGELFF	TGTGCCATCGAGAGGAACACCGGGGAGCTGTTTTTT
TRBV7-9	TRBJ2-3	NA	NA	CASSSPPYRDNTDTQYF	TGTGCCAGCAGCTCACCACCCTACCGGGACAACACAGATACGCAGTATTTT
TRBV6-6	TRBJ1-1	NA	NA	CASSPLRGEAFF	TGTGCCAGCAGCCCCCTCCGGGGAGAAGCTTTCTTT
TRBV19	TRBJ1-1	once	TRBD1	CATRGQGKTEAFF	TGTGCCACCCGTGGACAGGGAAAAACTGAAGCTTTCTTT
TRBV24-1	TRBJ2-3	NA	TRBD1	CATSDPRTGQGPPDTQYF	TGTGCCACCAGTGATCCTCGGACAGGACAGGGGCCCCCAGATACGCAGTATTTT
TRBV5-6	TRBJ1-2	NA	NA	CASSLESANLPANYGYTF	TGTGCCAGCAGCTTGGAAAGTGCGAACCTGCCCGCTAACTATGGCTACACCTTC
TRBV4-2	TRBJ2-1	NA	NA	CASSQDGYNEQFF	TGTGCCAGCAGCCAAGACGGCTACAATGAGCAGTTCTTC
TRBV10-3	TRBJ2-5	NA	TRBD2	CATSRLAGVRETQYF	TGTGCCACGAGCAGACTAGCGGGGGTTAGAGAGACCCAGTACTTC